The 15 T cell receptor beta chains below all came from one sample that was sequenced in a study of graft-versus-host responses after intestinal transplantation. Sequenced by immunoSEQ multiplex PCR; TCRdb stores in-frame clones only, minus some. The table has approximately 92,000 clones, approximately 90% seen once. These TCRs are of unknown antigen specificity. The sample in question was unstimulated CD8+ T cells sorted from spleen or lymph node cells, obtained before intestinal transplant. The receptor set was obtained from a human donor who received an intestinal transplant.

V and J are TRBV7-9 and TRBJ2-7; a weak D match, TRBD2 (6 bases). The germline V and J ends were trimmed by 1 base and 4 bases, with 23 bases remaining between them. The length of the CDR3 is 18 residues. Germline V gives CDR1 SEHNR, CDR2 FQNEAQ (reference sequence). This chain's CDR3 is CASSLDTRDSTAGYEQYF. In DNA form, the CDR3 reads TGTGCCAGCAGCTTAGACACCCGGGACTCCACGGCGGGTTACGAGCAGTACTTC.

The genes are TRBV9 and TRBJ2-5; 7 nucleotides line up with TRBD2. Germline loops: CDR1 SGDLS, CDR2 YYNGEE. After removal of 5 bases from V and 5 bases from J, the junction contained 12 bases not matched to a gene. The length of the CDR3 is 15 residues. CDR3 protein: CASSQGGVHEETQYF. CDR3 nucleotide sequence: TGTGCCAGCAGTCAGGGAGGGGTGCACGAGGAGACCCAGTACTTC.

The chain links TRBV11-1 to TRBJ2-3; D gene ambiguous. Per the germline V gene, CDR1 is SGHAT and CDR2 is FQDESV (reference sequence). The V end lost 5 bases, the J end lost 4 bases, and 10 bases lay between the germline ends. The CDR3 covers 13 residues. The DNA for the CDR3 is TGTGCCAGCAGCGTCCCTGGGGCAGATACGCAGTATTTT. This codes for CASSVPGADTQYF.

This clone was seen more than once but under ten times. The CDR3 bases are TGTGCCAGCAGCCCGGGTTGGGGGGGTAATGAGCAGTTCTTC. Its protein product is CASSPGWGGNEQFF. This sequence joins TRBV6-5 and TRBJ2-1; 7 bases line up with TRBD2. The ends lost 6 bases at V and 7 bases at J; junction bases unmatched: 9. Germline V gives CDR1 MNHEY, CDR2 SVGAGI. There are 14 residues in the CDR3.

This sequence joins TRBV7-3 and TRBJ2-3; TRBD2 matches at 14 bases. The CDR3 sequence is 18 residues long. Germline V gene sequence: CDR1 SGHTA, CDR2 FQGTGA. Trimming took 3 bases from V and 3 from J; bases not matched to a gene: 8. The CDR3 region is CASSLAGTSGSGTDTQYF. In nucleotides, the CDR3 is TGTGCCAGCAGCTTGGCCGGGACTAGCGGGAGTGGGACAGATACGCAGTATTTT.

This clone was seen only once. This sequence joins TRBV7-9 and TRBJ1-4; 11 positions agree with TRBD1. CDR1 is SEHNR and CDR2 is FQNEAQ in the germline V gene (reference sequence). The CDR3 extends over 15 amino acids. Germline trimming cut 6 bases from V and 7 bases from J; bases unmatched to any gene: 7. The CDR3 spells CASSQVGQGGEKLFF. In nucleotides, the CDR3 is TGTGCCAGCAGTCAGGTGGGACAGGGGGGTGAAAAACTGTTTTTT.

This chain links TRBV19 with TRBJ2-1, with D unresolved. In germline, CDR1 is LNHDA, CDR2 SQIVND (reference sequence). This CDR3 is built from 12 residues. Trimming removed 3 bases at V and 7 bases at J, with 7 bases between. CDR3 sequence: CASSIYVNEQFF. CDR3 bases: TGTGCCAGTAGTATTTACGTTAATGAGCAGTTCTTC.

J is TRBJ1-5 and V is TRBV27, with no clear D. The CDR3 contains 13 residues. CDR1 is MNHEY and CDR2 is SMNVEV in the germline V gene (reference sequence). V was trimmed by 5 bases and J by 5 bases, leaving 10 bases between them. For the CDR3, the DNA is TGTGCCAGCAGTGTTCGGGGTGATCAGCCCCAGCATTTT. This codes for CASSVRGDQPQHF.

This clone was seen once. The chain has TRBV7-9 and TRBJ2-7; TRBD2 might be the D (6 bases). In germline, CDR1 is SEHNR, CDR2 FQNEAQ (reference sequence). The CDR3 is 13 residues long. Trimming removed 8 bases at V and 4 bases at J, with 15 bases between. The CDR3 DNA follows: TGTGCCAGCGGGGACTGTGGATTTTACGAGCAGTACTTC. It encodes CASGDCGFYEQYF.

This chain joins TRBV6-5 and TRBJ1-1; D is possibly TRBD1 (6 bases). Germline CDR1 reads MNHEY; CDR2 reads SVGAGI. The CDR3 length is 15 residues. V gave up 2 bases and J gave up 3 bases, with 13 bases separating them. CDR3 sequence (DNA): TGTGCCAGCAGTTACCCCGGGGGCGATGACACTGAAGCTTTCTTT. Its translation: CASSYPGGDDTEAFF.

Concerning this clone itself: The junction does not match germline at one end; this may be a read error. J is TRBJ1-2 and V is TRBV29-1; D unresolved. The germline CDR1 and CDR2 sequences are SQVTM and ANQGSEA. The CDR3 length is 12 residues. CDR3 amino acids: CSGEETNYGYTF. Here the CDR3 DNA reads TGCAGCGGTGAAGAAACTAACTATGGCTACACCTTC.

Remarks on this clone: A read error may produce the germline difference seen at one junction end. The chain couples TRBV11-2 to TRBJ2-3; 9 bases align to TRBD2. The CDR3 extends over 17 amino acids. CDR1 and CDR2 from the germline V gene are SGHAT and FQNNGV. The CDR3 here is CASSPPPSGNSTDMQYF. The CDR3 DNA sequence: TGTGCCAGCAGCCCCCCGCCTAGCGGGAATAGCACAGATATGCAGTATTTT.

The rearrangement joins TRBV15 to TRBJ2-5, with 12 nucleotides matching TRBD1. CDR1 is LNHNV, CDR2 YYDKDF, per germline (reference sequence). V shed 5 bases, J shed 4 bases, and the junction held 5 bases outside the gene matches. This CDR3 comprises 15 residues. The CDR3 bases are TGTGCCACCAGCGGAGGGACAGGGGGCGGAGAGACCCAGTACTTC. Encoded protein: CATSGGTGGGETQYF.

V and J are TRBV14 and TRBJ1-1; 9 nucleotides match TRBD1. This CDR3 has 19 amino acids. Looked up from germline, CDR1 is SGHDN and CDR2 is FVKESK. Trimming removed 4 bases from V and 3 bases from J; junction bases left unmatched: 18. CDR3 in DNA: TGTGCCAGCAGCCCTTGGGGGGTGACCCCGGGACAGGGAGACACTGAAGCTTTCTTT. Its translation is CASSPWGVTPGQGDTEAFF.

The V and J genes are TRBV7-9 and TRBJ1-2; tentatively, D is TRBD1 (5 bases). The CDR3 loop spans 11 amino acids. CDR1 is SEHNR and CDR2 is FQNEAQ in the germline V gene (reference sequence). CDR3 loop: CGTDRGLDYTF. CDR3 sequence (DNA): TGTGGGACTGACAGAGGGCTCGACTACACCTTC.